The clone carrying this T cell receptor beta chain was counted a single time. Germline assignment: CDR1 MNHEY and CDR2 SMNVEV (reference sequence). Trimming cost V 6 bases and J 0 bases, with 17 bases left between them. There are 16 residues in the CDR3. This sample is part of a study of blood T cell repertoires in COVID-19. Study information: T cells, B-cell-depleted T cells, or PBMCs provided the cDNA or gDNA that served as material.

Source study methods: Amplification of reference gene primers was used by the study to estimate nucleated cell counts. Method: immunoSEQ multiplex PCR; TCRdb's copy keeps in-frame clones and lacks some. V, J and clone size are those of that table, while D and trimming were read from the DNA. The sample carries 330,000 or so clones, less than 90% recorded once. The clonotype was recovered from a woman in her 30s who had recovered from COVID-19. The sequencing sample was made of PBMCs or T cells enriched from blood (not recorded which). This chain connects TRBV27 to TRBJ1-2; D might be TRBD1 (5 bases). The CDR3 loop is CASSTNDRLANYGYTF. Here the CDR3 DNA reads TGTGCCAGCAGCACAAACGACAGACTTGCTAACTATGGCTACACCTTC.